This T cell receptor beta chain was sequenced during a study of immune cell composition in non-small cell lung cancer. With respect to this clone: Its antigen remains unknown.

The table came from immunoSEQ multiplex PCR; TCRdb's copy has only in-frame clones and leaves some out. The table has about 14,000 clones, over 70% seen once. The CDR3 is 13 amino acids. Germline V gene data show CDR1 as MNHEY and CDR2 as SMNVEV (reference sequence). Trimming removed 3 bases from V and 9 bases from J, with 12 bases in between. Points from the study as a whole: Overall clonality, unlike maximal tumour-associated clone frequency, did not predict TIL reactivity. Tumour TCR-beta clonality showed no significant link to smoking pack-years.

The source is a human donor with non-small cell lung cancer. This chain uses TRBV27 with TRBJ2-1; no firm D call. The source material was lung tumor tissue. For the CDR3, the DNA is TGTGCCAGCAGTTTGGATCCCTGGGGTGAGCAGTTCTTC. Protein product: CASSLDPWGEQFF.